The following is a T cell receptor (beta chain) sequence with its context. What it recognizes is unknown. The data were taken from a study of Ad26.COV2.S vaccination and SARS-CoV-2 variants. Study conclusions and caveats: The placebo group had lower spike-specific TCR breadth than the vaccine recipients did. After vaccination, reports described spike-specific CD8+ and CD4+ T cell responses as showing substantial breadth.

Germline V gives CDR1 SGHTA, CDR2 FQGTGA. The V and J ends lost 3 bases and 7 bases respectively, with 10 bases between them. There are 13 residues in the CDR3. Measured with immunoSEQ multiplex PCR; TCRdb has only the in-frame clones, and not every one. The top ten hold around 7% of the sample, which has approximately 360,000 clones, roughly four fifths seen once. Indicated treatment: roughly 19 received Ad26.COV2.S at low or high dose, single or two shots; five or six received placebo; per-sample allocation not given. Repertoires come from day 63 after the first vaccine or placebo injection. In the vaccine, an Ad26 vector expressed the SARS-CoV-2 spike of the Wuhan strain.

This TCR derives from a person aged 18 to 59 who received the Ad26.COV2.S COVID-19 vaccine or a placebo. J is TRBJ2-1 and V is TRBV7-3, with D unclear. The specimen was peripheral blood, collected in a trial of Ad26.COV2.S vaccine versus placebo. The CDR3 DNA reads TGTGCCAGCAGCTTTCGAAGGGTTAATGAGCAGTTCTTC. Translation: CASSFRRVNEQFF.